This T cell receptor (beta chain) emerged from a study of control samples from healthy donors and cancer patients. TCRdb's copy holds only in-frame clones and misses some; the assay was immunoSEQ multiplex PCR. This table holds 230,000 or so clones, around 94% found once. Germline CDR1 and CDR2: KGHDR and SFDVKD. The CDR3 totals 14 residues. V shed 5 bases, J shed 3 bases, and the junction held 3 bases outside the gene matches. This clonotype was sampled from a man aged 45-65 years in good health. The sample was blood. The rearrangement uses TRBV24-1 and TRBJ1-5, with 7 bases that match TRBD1. The chain's CDR3 is CATSVGTVNQPQHF. In nucleotides, the CDR3 is TGTGCCACCAGTGTTGGGACAGTCAATCAGCCCCAGCATTTT.